The present T cell receptor beta chain was sequenced within a study of early stage breast cancer tumors. In the study overall: Invasive lobular carcinomas made up about 30% of the 12 ER+/PR+/HER2- tumors. Study-level points and caveats: Tumors had approximately 2.5-fold higher T cell density than normal breast.

Germline V lookup: CDR1 SNHLY, CDR2 FYNNEI. The CDR3 length is 13 residues. Deletions cut 7 bases from V and 6 bases from J, with 12 bases between. Blood replicates held 0.5 ug DNA, tumor or normal breast approximately 1.5 ug, two each. Measured with immunoSEQ multiplex PCR; TCRdb has only the in-frame clones, and not every one. The repertoire holds around 78,000 clones, with 65% to 85% as singletons. As concerns this clone: The antigen remains undetermined.

The receptor was isolated from a person aged 55 to 69 with breast cancer. The sequenced material came from blood. The chain carries TRBV2 and TRBJ2-2; a weak D match, TRBD1 (5 bases). The CDR3 bases are TGTGCCAGCATGTGGGGCGGCCCCGGGGAGCTGTTTTTT. This codes for CASMWGGPGELFF.